Included here is one TCR beta chain sequence, with context. The antigen is undetermined. A split of CD4+ cells into CD45RA+ naive and CD45RA-negative memory subsets was performed. The source of the sample is a study of shared clonotypes between healthy human individuals. Findings and caveats of the study: It was the few donors that limited the genetic and exposure-history diversity represented.

V was pared by 2 bases and J by 1 base, with 8 bases of the junction left unmatched. The CDR3 extends over 16 amino acids. Germline lookup yields CDR1 PRHDT and CDR2 FYEKMQ (reference sequence). Method: immunoSEQ multiplex PCR; TCRdb's copy keeps in-frame clones and lacks some. The table shows around 700,000 clones, with approximately 75% occurring only once. The sequencing sample was made of memory CD4+ T cells sorted from blood. Subset denoted: CD45RA-negative fraction. This TCR came from a woman aged 30 to 39 in good health. The chain carries TRBV13 and TRBJ2-7; 7 nucleotides line up with TRBD1. CDR3 bases: TGTGCCAGCAGCTTACTTACTGACAGGGCTTCCTACGAGCAGTACTTC. Protein: CASSLLTDRASYEQYF.